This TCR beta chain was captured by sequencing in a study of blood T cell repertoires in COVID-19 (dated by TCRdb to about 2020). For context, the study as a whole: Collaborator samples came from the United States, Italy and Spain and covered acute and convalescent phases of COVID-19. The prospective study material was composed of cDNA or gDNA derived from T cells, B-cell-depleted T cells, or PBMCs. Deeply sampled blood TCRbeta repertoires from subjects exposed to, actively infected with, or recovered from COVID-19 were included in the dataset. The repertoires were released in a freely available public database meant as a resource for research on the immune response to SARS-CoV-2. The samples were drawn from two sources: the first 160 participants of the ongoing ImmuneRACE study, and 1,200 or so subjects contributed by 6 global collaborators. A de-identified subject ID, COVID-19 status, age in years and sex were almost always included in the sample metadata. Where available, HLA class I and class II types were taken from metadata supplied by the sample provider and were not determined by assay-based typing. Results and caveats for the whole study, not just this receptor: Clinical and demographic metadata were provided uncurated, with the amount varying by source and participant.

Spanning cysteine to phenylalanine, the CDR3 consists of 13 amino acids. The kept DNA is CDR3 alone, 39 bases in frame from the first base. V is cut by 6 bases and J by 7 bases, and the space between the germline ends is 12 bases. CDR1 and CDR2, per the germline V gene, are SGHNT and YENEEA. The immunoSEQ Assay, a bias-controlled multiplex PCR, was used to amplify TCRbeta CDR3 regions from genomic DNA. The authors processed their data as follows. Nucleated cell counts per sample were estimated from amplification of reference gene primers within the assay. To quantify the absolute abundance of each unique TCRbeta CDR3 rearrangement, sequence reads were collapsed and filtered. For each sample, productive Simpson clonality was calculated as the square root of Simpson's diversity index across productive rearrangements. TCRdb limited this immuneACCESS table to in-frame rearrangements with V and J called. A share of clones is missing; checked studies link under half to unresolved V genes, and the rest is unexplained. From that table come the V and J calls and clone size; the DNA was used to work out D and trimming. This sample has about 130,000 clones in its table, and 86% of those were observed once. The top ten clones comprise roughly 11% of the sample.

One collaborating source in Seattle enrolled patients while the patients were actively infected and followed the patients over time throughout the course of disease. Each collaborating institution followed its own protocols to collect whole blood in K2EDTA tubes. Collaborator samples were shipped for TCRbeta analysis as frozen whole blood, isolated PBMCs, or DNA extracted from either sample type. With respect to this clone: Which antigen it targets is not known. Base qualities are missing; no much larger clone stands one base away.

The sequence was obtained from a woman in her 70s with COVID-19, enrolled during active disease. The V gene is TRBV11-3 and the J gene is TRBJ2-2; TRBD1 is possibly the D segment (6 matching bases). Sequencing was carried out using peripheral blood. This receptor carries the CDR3 CASRRGTVGELFF. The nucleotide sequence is TGTGCCAGCAGGAGGGGGACGGTCGGGGAGCTGTTTTTT.